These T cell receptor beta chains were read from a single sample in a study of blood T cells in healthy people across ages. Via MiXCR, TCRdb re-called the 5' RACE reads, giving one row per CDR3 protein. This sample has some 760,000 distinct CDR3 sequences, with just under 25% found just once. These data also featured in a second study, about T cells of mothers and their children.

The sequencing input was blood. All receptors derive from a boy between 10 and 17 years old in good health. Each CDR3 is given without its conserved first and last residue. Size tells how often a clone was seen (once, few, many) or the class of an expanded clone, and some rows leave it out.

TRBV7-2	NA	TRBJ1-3	ASSLVASAVGNTIY
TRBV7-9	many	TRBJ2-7	ASSLDYYEQY
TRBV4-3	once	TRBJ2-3	ASSQNGLATDTQY
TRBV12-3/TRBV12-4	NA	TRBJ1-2	ASSSPGQGYSNYGYT
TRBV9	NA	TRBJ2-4	ASSVGQGENIQY
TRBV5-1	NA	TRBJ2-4	ASSSGERLTKNIQY
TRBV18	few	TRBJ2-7	ASSRRTDSYEQY
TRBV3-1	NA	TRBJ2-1	ASSQLMAGSSYNEQF
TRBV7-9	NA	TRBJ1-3	AGSSGGSGNTIY
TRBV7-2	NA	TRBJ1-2	ASSFSTGSLLDGYT
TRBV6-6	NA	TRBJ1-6	ASTLPLAGGQGNSPLH
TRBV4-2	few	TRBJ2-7	ASSQDRVVFSYEQY
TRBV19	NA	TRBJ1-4	ASSIGNEKLF
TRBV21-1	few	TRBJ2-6	ASSPTGLSGANVLT
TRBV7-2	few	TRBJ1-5	ASSQTGPGNLGNQPQH
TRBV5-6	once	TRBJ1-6	ASSFIQGMNSPLH
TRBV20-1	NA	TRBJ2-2	SAPNKRDPTGELF
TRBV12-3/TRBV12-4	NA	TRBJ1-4	ASSPTDGAGEKLF
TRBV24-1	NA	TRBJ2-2	ATTREQGNTGELF
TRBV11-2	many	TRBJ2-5	ASRQTGQETQY